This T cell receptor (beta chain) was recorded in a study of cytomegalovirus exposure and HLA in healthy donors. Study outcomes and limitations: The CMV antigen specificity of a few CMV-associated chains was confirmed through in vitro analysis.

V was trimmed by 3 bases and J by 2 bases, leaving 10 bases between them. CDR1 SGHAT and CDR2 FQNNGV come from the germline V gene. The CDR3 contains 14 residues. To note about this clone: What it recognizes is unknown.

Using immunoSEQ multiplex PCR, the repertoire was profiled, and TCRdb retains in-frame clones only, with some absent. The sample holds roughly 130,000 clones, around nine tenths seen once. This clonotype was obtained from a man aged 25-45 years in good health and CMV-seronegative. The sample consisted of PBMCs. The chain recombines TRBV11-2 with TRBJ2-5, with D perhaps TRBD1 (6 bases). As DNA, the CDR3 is TGTGCCAGCAGCTTTTGGACAGAGCAAGAGACCCAGTACTTC. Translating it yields CASSFWTEQETQYF.